These 32 T cell receptor beta chains originate from one sample sequenced in a study of control samples from healthy donors and cancer patients. TCRdb's copy holds only in-frame clones and misses some; the assay was immunoSEQ multiplex PCR. Here the sample spans about 97,000 clones, roughly 89% being singletons. Sequencing used blood. These receptor sequences come from a man aged 25-40 years in good health.

This sequence joins TRBV2 and TRBJ2-2; possible D gene TRBD2, 5 bases. V gave up 6 bases and J gave up 6 bases, with 11 bases separating them. Germline lookup yields CDR1 SNHLY and CDR2 FYNNEI. The CDR3 has 13 amino acids. CDR3 residues: CASSYTRAGELFF. CDR3 DNA: TGTGCCAGCAGCTATACTAGGGCCGGGGAGCTGTTTTTT.

V usage is TRBV19 and J usage is TRBJ2-4; weak D call: TRBD1 (5 bases). The CDR3 consists of 15 residues. Trimming removed 5 bases at V and 6 bases at J, with 17 bases between. The germline V gene has CDR1 LNHDA and CDR2 SQIVND (reference sequence). CDR3 region: CASSLQGARLNIQYF. In DNA, the CDR3 is TGTGCCAGTAGTCTCCAAGGGGCTCGTTTAAACATTCAGTACTTC.

V is TRBV6-4 and J is TRBJ2-3; 13 nucleotides match TRBD2. Germline values: CDR1 MRHNA, CDR2 SNTAGT. V dropped 6 bases and J dropped 1; count of bases not matched to a gene: 1. The CDR3 has 15 amino acids. In DNA form, the CDR3 reads TGTGCCAGCAGGGGGACTAGCGGGGGCACAGATACGCAGTATTTT. It codes for CASRGTSGGTDTQYF.

V gene TRBV5-1 combines with J gene TRBJ2-1; TRBD1 matches at 8 bases. Germline CDR1 SGHRS, CDR2 YFSETQ. The J segment lost 2 bases and the V segment lost 1 base, leaving 8 bases of the junction unmatched. The CDR3 loop spans 17 amino acids. CDR3 protein: CASSLTRQGKTYNEQFF. The CDR3 DNA is TGCGCCAGCAGCTTGACTAGACAGGGGAAAACCTACAATGAGCAGTTCTTC.

This rearrangement joins TRBV10-3 to TRBJ2-4; 7 bases align to TRBD1. The ends lost 4 bases at V and 3 bases at J; junction bases unmatched: 3. Germline V gene sequence: CDR1 ENHRY, CDR2 SYGVKD. The CDR3 sequence is 14 residues long. The CDR3 spells CAISAGTVKNIQYF. In DNA form, the CDR3 reads TGTGCCATCAGTGCCGGGACAGTCAAAAACATTCAGTACTTC.

The genes are TRBV18 and TRBJ2-3; possible D gene TRBD2, 5 bases. The CDR3 loop spans 13 amino acids. Germline V lookup: CDR1 KGHSH, CDR2 LQKENI. The ends were cut back, 2 bases at V and 9 bases at J, with 12 bases in the middle. This chain's CDR3 is CASSPGRGQTQYF. DNA of the CDR3: TGTGCCAGCTCACCAGGGAGAGGGCAGACGCAGTATTTT.

This rearrangement joins TRBV19 to TRBJ2-5; 10 bases align to TRBD2. V was clipped by 5 bases and J by 1 base; unmatched bases: 4. Germline assignment: CDR1 LNHDA and CDR2 SQIVND (reference sequence). The CDR3 covers 15 residues. The CDR3 sequence is CASSPGLASQETQYF. The CDR3 bases are TGTGCCAGTAGTCCGGGACTAGCGTCCCAAGAGACCCAGTACTTC. The full variable domain, with the rest looked up from reference TRBV19 and TRBJ2-5, is DGGITQSPKYLFRKEGQNVTLSCEQNLNHDAMYWYRQDPGQGLRLIYYSQIVNDFQKGDIAEGYSVSREKKESFPLTVTSAQKNPTAFYLCASSPGLASQETQYFGPGTRLLVL.

This clone occurred a few times. The V and J genes are TRBV19 and TRBJ1-2; unclear D gene. The CDR3 consists of 12 residues. Trimming shortened V by 4 bases and J by 3 bases, and 6 bases separated the two germline ends. Germline CDR1 and CDR2: LNHDA and SQIVND (reference sequence). Written as DNA, the CDR3 is TGTGCCAGTAGTAGACTAGACTATGGCTACACCTTC. This codes for CASSRLDYGYTF.

The chain recombines TRBV5-4 with TRBJ2-1; tentatively, D is TRBD1 (5 bases). The CDR3 extends over 18 amino acids. With 6 bases removed from V and 5 bases from J, the gap between germline ends came to 27 bases. Germline V gene data show CDR1 as SGHNT and CDR2 as YYREEE (reference sequence). As DNA, the CDR3 is TGTGCCAGCACCCCTACCCCTGGGGTCACCTCACAGGACAATGAGCAGTTCTTC. It specifies CASTPTPGVTSQDNEQFF.

CDR3 protein: CASRRGAGTEAFF. CDR3 bases: TGTGCCAGCAGAAGGGGGGCTGGGACTGAAGCTTTCTTT. The chain links TRBV2 to TRBJ1-1, with D maybe TRBD1 (6 bases). The CDR3 has 13 residues. Looked up from germline, CDR1 is SNHLY and CDR2 is FYNNEI. The ends were cut back, 6 bases at V and 5 bases at J, with 13 bases in the middle.

The rearrangement links TRBV5-6 to TRBJ2-3; 7 bases map to TRBD2. Germline V gene sequence: CDR1 SGHDT, CDR2 YYEEEE. The CDR3 spans 14 residues. After removal of 2 bases from V and 3 bases from J, the junction contained 3 bases not matched to a gene. This CDR3 is CASSLSGITDTQYF. In DNA form, the CDR3 reads TGTGCCAGCAGCTTAAGCGGGATAACAGATACGCAGTATTTT.

This clone was detected once. V is TRBV18 and J is TRBJ2-3; no reliable D call. The germline V gene encodes CDR1 KGHSH and CDR2 LQKENI. V lost 3 bases, J lost 2 bases, and 12 bases lay in between. The CDR3 contains 15 residues. In nucleotides, the CDR3 is TGTGCCAGCTCACCGGAGACCTCGTACACAGATACGCAGTATTTT. Its translation: CASSPETSYTDTQYF.

There are a few counts of this clone. This sequence joins TRBV5-1 and TRBJ1-3, with no clear D. V lost 4 bases and J lost 8, with 10 bases in between. In germline, CDR1 is SGHRS, CDR2 YFSETQ. The CDR3 contains 12 residues. CDR3 nucleotide sequence: TGCGCCAGCAGCCCGGTTGGGGACACCATATATTTT. As protein: CASSPVGDTIYF.

The J gene is TRBJ1-5, the V gene TRBV29-1; no reliable D call. The CDR3 has 13 residues. V was clipped by 4 bases and J by 3 bases, with 10 bases between them. The germline gives CDR1 SQVTM, CDR2 ANQGSEA. The CDR3 loop reads CSVAGGINQPQHF. As DNA, the CDR3 is TGCAGCGTTGCGGGCGGAATCAATCAGCCCCAGCATTTT.

This clone was observed once. V is TRBV27 and J is TRBJ2-7, with a weak D call TRBD2 (6 bases). The CDR3 extends over 11 amino acids. Germline CDR1 reads MNHEY; CDR2 reads SMNVEV (reference sequence). Between the trimmed V and J ends, which lost 7 bases and 9 bases, there was a span of 13 bases. The CDR3 loop is CASKSLGGQYF. CDR3 nucleotide sequence: TGTGCCAGCAAGTCCCTCGGGGGGCAGTACTTC.

This clone has only one observation. The chain carries TRBV5-6 and TRBJ2-5; no reliable D call. The CDR3 contains 15 residues. Trimming shortened V by 0 bases and J by 1 base, and 10 bases separated the two germline ends. Per the germline V gene, CDR1 is SGHDT and CDR2 is YYEEEE. Written as DNA, the CDR3 is TGTGCCAGCAGCTTGGCAACTACTCTCCAAGAGACCCAGTACTTC. Residues: CASSLATTLQETQYF.

This chain links TRBV5-1 with TRBJ1-1; 7 bases line up with TRBD1. The CDR3 has 14 residues. Germline CDR1 and CDR2: SGHRS and YFSETQ. The junction had 14 bases not matched to a gene; V was cut back by 4 bases and J by 11 bases. The CDR3 DNA follows: TGCGCCAGCAGCCCCGACAGGGCTGGCTTAGATGCTTTCTTT. It yields the protein CASSPDRAGLDAFF.

The chain employs TRBV2 and TRBJ2-3, with D tentatively TRBD2 (6 bases). The germline V and J ends were trimmed by 2 bases and 13 bases, with 13 bases remaining between them. CDR3 length: 12 residues. Germline CDR1 reads SNHLY; CDR2 reads FYNNEI. CDR3 loop: CASSETGTAEYF. CDR3 nucleotide sequence: TGTGCCAGCAGTGAAACCGGGACTGCGGAGTATTTT.

On this clone itself: The CDR3 ends on some other residue instead of the conserved phenylalanine or tryptophan, so this is likely a read error. The chain recombines TRBV20-1 with TRBJ1-1; no clear D. V was trimmed by 3 bases and J by 4 bases, leaving 12 bases between them. This CDR3 is 13 amino acids long. Germline CDR1 reads DFQATT; CDR2 reads SNEGSKA (reference sequence). The CDR3 reads CSASFGSPTEAFL. The CDR3 DNA is TGCAGTGCTAGTTTCGGATCCCCCACTGAAGCTTTCCTT.

V is TRBV6-4 and J is TRBJ2-3; a possible D gene is TRBD1 (6 bases). Germline assignment: CDR1 MRHNA and CDR2 SNTAGT. CDR3 length: 13 residues. Between the trimmed V and J ends, which lost 2 bases and 3 bases, there was a span of 6 bases. Here the CDR3 DNA reads TGTGCCAGCAGTGACAGGGGGACAGATACGCAGTATTTT. It encodes CASSDRGTDTQYF.

The rearrangement joins TRBV6-2 or TRBV6-3 to TRBJ2-7; no definite D call. The CDR3 covers 12 residues. Per germline, CDR1 MNHEY and CDR2 SVGEGT. The V end was cut by 1 base, the J end by 5 bases, with 6 bases between. CDR3 coding DNA: TGTGCCAGCAGTTACTACCTGGACGAGCAGTACTTC. Residues: CASSYYLDEQYF.

This chain links TRBV3-1 (or the pseudogene TRBV3-2) with TRBJ2-3, with a weak D call TRBD2 (5 bases). V was shortened by 4 bases and J by 8 bases, with 13 bases between the two germline ends. This CDR3 contains 13 residues. The V gene's germline CDR1 is LGHDT and CDR2 YNNKEL (reference sequence). The chain's CDR3 is CASSPRTSLTQYF. CDR3 DNA sequence: TGTGCCAGCAGCCCCCGAACTAGTCTTACGCAGTATTTT.

This chain joins TRBV30 and TRBJ1-2; D possibly corresponds to TRBD1 (5 bases). The V end was cut by 2 bases, the J end by 3 bases, with 13 bases between. This CDR3 is 14 amino acids long. Germline V CDR1 and CDR2: GTSNPN, SVGIG (reference sequence). The CDR3 coding sequence is TGTGCCTGGAGTAGGAGGGGAAAGTACTATGGCTACACCTTC. Its translation is CAWSRRGKYYGYTF.

As for this clone: Other DNA variants within this sample encode the same CDR3. CDR3 loop: CASSIDRGDTQYF. CDR3 nucleotides: TGTGCCAGTAGTATTGACAGAGGGGATACGCAGTATTTT. The chain has TRBV19 and TRBJ2-3; D assignment may be TRBD1 or TRBD2 (5 bases each). Trimming stripped 3 bases from V and 6 bases from J, with 10 bases between. There are 13 residues in the CDR3. CDR1 is LNHDA, CDR2 SQIVND, per germline (reference sequence).

This clone has just one count. This chain uses TRBV18 with TRBJ1-1; no firm D call. The germline CDR1 and CDR2 sequences are KGHSH and LQKENI. The CDR3 is made up of 15 amino acids. V was shortened by 7 bases and J by 7 bases, with 22 bases between the two germline ends. CDR3 protein: CASYRISGRAFEAFF. CDR3 sequence (DNA): TGTGCCAGCTACCGGATCTCCGGGCGAGCATTTGAAGCTTTCTTT. Supplemented by reference TRBV18 and TRBJ1-1, the full variable domain reads NAGVMQNPRHLVRRRGQEARLRCSPMKGHSHVYWYRQLPEEGLKFMVYLQKENIIDESGMPKERFSAEFPKEGPSILRIQQVVRGDSAAYFCASYRISGRAFEAFFGQGTRLTVV.

V gene TRBV7-2 combines with J gene TRBJ1-6, with D possibly TRBD1 on 5 matching bases. Between the trimmed V and J ends, which lost 1 base and 5 bases, there was a span of 9 bases. The CDR3 has 15 amino acids. CDR1 is SGHTA and CDR2 is FQGNSA in the germline V gene. The chain's CDR3 is CASSLEEGHNSPLHF. CDR3 sequence (DNA): TGTGCCAGCAGCTTAGAGGAGGGACATAATTCACCCCTCCACTTT.

The gene calls are TRBV27 and TRBJ1-5; a possible D gene is TRBD1 (6 bases). The CDR3 consists of 14 residues. Trimming removed 5 bases at V and 4 bases at J, with 12 bases between. Germline V gene sequence: CDR1 MNHEY, CDR2 SMNVEV (reference sequence). The CDR3 DNA reads as TGTGCCAGCAGTCGGACAGCGGGAAATCAGCCCCAGCATTTT. It codes for CASSRTAGNQPQHF.

J is TRBJ2-5 and V is TRBV6-5, with TRBD1 matching 9 bases. CDR1 MNHEY and CDR2 SVGAGI come from the germline V gene. The CDR3 extends over 15 amino acids. V was pared by 8 bases and J by 5 bases, with 12 bases of the junction left unmatched. The CDR3 is CASSQEGTGRETQYF. Here the CDR3 DNA reads TGTGCCAGCTCTCAGGAGGGGACAGGGAGGGAGACCCAGTACTTC.

This CDR3 reads CASAIQGANTGELFF. The CDR3 bases are TGTGCCAGTGCTATACAGGGGGCGAACACCGGGGAGCTGTTTTTT. The gene calls are TRBV25-1 and TRBJ2-2; 8 bases align to TRBD1. The V and J ends lost 9 bases and 0 bases, in that order; junction bases with no gene match: 6. CDR3 size: 15 residues. In germline, CDR1 is MGHDK, CDR2 SYGVNS.

The V gene is TRBV6-1, the J gene TRBJ1-2; D remains ambiguous. Looked up from germline, CDR1 is MNHNS and CDR2 is SASEGT. The CDR3 spans 15 residues. V lost 1 base and J 0 bases, leaving 9 bases between the germline ends. The DNA of the CDR3 is TGTGCCAGCAGTGAAGGCCAGCTTTCTAACTATGGCTACACCTTC. It is translated as CASSEGQLSNYGYTF.

CDR3 sequence reads: CASSVGWGMVSSGNTIYF. CDR3 sequence (DNA): TGTGCCAGCAGTGTTGGTTGGGGGATGGTTAGCTCTGGAAACACCATATATTTT. The chain links TRBV6-1 to TRBJ1-3, with D perhaps TRBD1 (5 bases). The V gene lost 4 bases and the J gene lost 0 bases, with 19 bases spanning the gap. This CDR3 comprises 18 residues. CDR1 MNHNS and CDR2 SASEGT come from the germline V gene.

This sequence joins TRBV21-1 and TRBJ2-5; the table's D call, TRBD2, was not checked against the DNA. TRBV21-1 is listed as a pseudogene. CDR3 length: 14 amino acids. CDR3 protein: CASSARGVQETQYF. DNA for the CDR3: TGTGCCAGCAGCGCTCGGGGGGTACAGGAGACCCAGTACTTC.